This T cell receptor beta chain stems from a study of cytomegalovirus exposure and HLA in healthy donors. General observations from the study: The authors judged a highly shared variant cluster likely a sequencing artifact.

This clone was picked up one time. What it recognizes is unknown. PCR employed 60 Vbeta and 13 Jbeta primers. The repertoire was sequenced with immunoSEQ multiplex PCR; TCRdb's copy has only in-frame clones and lacks some. Of over 150,000 clones in the sample, around 74% were seen once. Germline V CDR1 and CDR2: ENHRY, SYGVKD. This CDR3 is built from 16 residues. The V end lost 5 bases, the J end lost 1 base, and 16 bases lay between the germline ends. The rearrangement uses TRBV10-3 and TRBJ2-3; weak D call: TRBD1 (5 bases). The source material was PBMCs. This receptor was identified in a man aged 18 to 35 in good health and CMV-seronegative. The CDR3 nucleotides read TGTGCCATCAGTCCCGCCGCCAGGGTAGGCACAGATACGCAGTATTTT. It codes for CAISPAARVGTDTQYF.